This T cell receptor beta chain was profiled in a study of cytomegalovirus exposure and HLA in healthy donors. Overall study context: Within an early data release were about 85 million unique TCRs drawn from HLA-typed donors. The Caucasian-associated ancestry cluster contained approximately 81% of the approximately 420 genotyped donors. General study results and limits: Being productive about 90% or about 30% of the time was typical of most TCR beta V segments in an earlier analysis.

A note on this clone: Its cognate antigen is unknown.

Vbeta (60) and Jbeta (13) primers were used in the PCR. Assay used: immunoSEQ multiplex PCR; TCRdb lists only in-frame clones, some missing. The sample lists 180,000 or so clones, around four fifths occurring once. This CDR3 has 16 amino acids. Trimming took 6 bases from V and 0 from J; bases not matched to a gene: 8. CDR1 MNHNY and CDR2 SVGAGI come from the germline V gene (reference sequence). Healthy people donating bone marrow made up the donors. This receptor was identified in a woman in her 30s in good health and CMV-seronegative. The V and J genes are TRBV6-6 and TRBJ2-1; 7 bases line up with TRBD1. Sequenced: PBMCs. The CDR3 DNA sequence: TGTGCCAGCAGCCAATCGGGGACAGCCTCCTACAATGAGCAGTTCTTC. Its translation is CASSQSGTASYNEQFF.